This TCR beta chain was retrieved from a study of memory CD4+ T cells and cytomegalovirus serostatus. Sequencing was performed with immunoSEQ multiplex PCR; in TCRdb, only in-frame clones are kept and a portion is missing. The sample lists 55,000 to 65,000 clones, 82% seen once, with around 0.38% in the top ten. The CDR3 runs 15 residues. Germline-derived CDR1 and CDR2 are MDHEN and SYDVKM. V was trimmed by 2 bases and J by 4 bases, leaving 14 bases between them. Single viable CD3+CD4+CD8-CD45RO+ cells were sorted as the memory CD4+ T cells. This clonotype was sampled from an adult in good health and CMV-seronegative. The chain links TRBV28 to TRBJ2-5, with D possibly TRBD2 on 5 matching bases. The material sequenced was memory CD4+ T cells from blood. The CDR3 nucleotides are TGTGCCAGCAGTTTAAGGTCAGCCCGGGGAGAGACCCAGTACTTC. This translates into CASSLRSARGETQYF.